This T cell receptor (beta chain) is drawn from a study of cytomegalovirus exposure and HLA in healthy donors. About the research overall: Among the 398 donors who were genotyped, about 79% fell in the genetic ancestry cluster that is associated with self-reported Caucasian donors.

The study ran its PCR with 60 Vbeta and 13 Jbeta primers. Generated by immunoSEQ multiplex PCR, the TCRdb table keeps only in-frame clones and is missing some. The sample has 80,000 or so clones; over 55% are singletons. When sampled, the donors appeared nominally healthy, though they likely had unrecorded immune exposures. The CDR3 spans 16 residues. Germline V CDR1 and CDR2: SGHNT, YYREEE (reference sequence). V was trimmed by 0 bases and J by 8 bases, leaving 17 bases between them. Concerning this clone itself: Its antigen is unidentified.

Broader study findings: Researchers catalogued over 150 TCR beta chains as cytomegalovirus-associated. Later analysis suggested most CMV-associated TCR beta chains were HLA-restricted.

The sample taken for sequencing was PBMCs. The sequence derives from a man aged 25 to 40 in good health and CMV-seropositive. This chain links TRBV5-4 with TRBJ1-4; D is perhaps TRBD1 (5 bases). This chain's CDR3 is CASSLDFGGNDEKLFF. The CDR3 nucleotides read TGTGCCAGCAGCTTGGATTTCGGGGGAAATGACGAAAAACTGTTTTTT.